These T cell receptor beta chains were read from a single sample in a study of CD8+CD57+ T cells in acquired aplastic anemia. MiXCR, applied by TCRdb to the reads, yields one record per CDR3 protein. The sample yields 200,000 or so distinct CDR3 sequences, about three fifths seen once. What was sequenced was sorted CD4+, CD8+, or CD8+CD57+ T cells (not recorded which) from PBMCs. The receptors come from a human donor with severe aplastic anemia or a healthy control (not recorded which). Both conserved end residues are part of each CDR3. The order of the fields is clone size, V gene, J gene, D gene, CDR3 DNA, CDR3 protein. A D gene is named only where the DNA matches it firmly. Expanded clones are given a class, and other clones once, few, many or no size at all.

NA,TRBV24-1,TRBJ1-1,NA,TGTGCCACCAGTGCTGGGAACACTGAAGCTTTCTTT,CATSAGNTEAFF
many,TRBV19,TRBJ1-1,NA,TGTGCCAGTAGTATTTTTGGGAGCACTGAAGCTTTCTTT,CASSIFGSTEAFF
NA,TRBV14,TRBJ1-4,NA,TGTGCCAGCAGCCAGCCGACCGGAATAACTAATGAAAAACTGTTTTTT,CASSQPTGITNEKLFF
NA,TRBV2,TRBJ1-2,TRBD1,TGTGCCAGCAGTCCGGACAGGGGCCACACCTTC,CASSPDRGHTF
few,TRBV5-6,TRBJ2-7,TRBD2,TGTGCCAGCTTTTCGGGGGGAAGCCACGAGCAGTACTTC,CASFSGGSHEQYF
few,TRBV24-1,TRBJ2-2,NA,TGTGCCACCAGTGATCGACAGGCGCACACCGGGGAGCTGTTTTTT,CATSDRQAHTGELFF
NA,TRBV15,TRBJ1-3,TRBD1,TGTGCCACCAGCGGACCCGGGACAGTGAGCTCTGGAAACACCATATATTTT,CATSGPGTVSSGNTIYF
NA,TRBV7-9,TRBJ2-7,NA,TGTGCCAGCAGCCCAACAGGTACCCACGAGCAGTACTTC,CASSPTGTHEQYF
NA,TRBV7-3,TRBJ2-3,TRBD2,TGTGCCAGCAGCGCGGCAGTAGCGGGAGGGGCTAGCACAGATACGCAGTATTTT,CASSAAVAGGASTDTQYF
few,TRBV30,TRBJ1-2,NA,TGTGCCTGGCTAGAGACAGCCAACTATGGCTACACCTTC,CAWLETANYGYTF
many,TRBV20-1,TRBJ2-7,TRBD2,TGCAGTGCTCCTGGACTAGCGGGGGGCTACGAGCAGTACTTC,CSAPGLAGGYEQYF
few,TRBV15,TRBJ1-1,NA,TGTGCCACCAGTTGGGGGCTTCGGGGGTCGGGTGAAGCTTTCTTT,CATSWGLRGSGEAFF
once,TRBV7-4,TRBJ2-1,NA,TGTGCCAGCAGCTTAGTTAGGAACAATGAGCAGTTCTTC,CASSLVRNNEQFF
NA,TRBV7-9,TRBJ1-1,NA,TGTGCCAGCAGCTTGGATGGGAGTCCAGTGAGCACTGAAGCTTTCTTT,CASSLDGSPVSTEAFF
many,TRBV25-1,TRBJ1-2,NA,TGTGCCAGCAGTTGGGCCAGGTGGCAGGATGGCTACACCTTC,CASSWARWQDGYTF
NA,TRBV7-2,TRBJ1-1,NA,TGTGCCAGCAGCTTATGGGGGGAAGCTTTCTTT,CASSLWGEAFF
NA,TRBV9,TRBJ2-7,TRBD2,TGTGCCAGCCCGTCAGCCGGGGGACTAGCCGGCTCCTACGAGCAGTACTTC,CASPSAGGLAGSYEQYF
many,TRBV13,TRBJ1-6,TRBD1,TGTGCCAGCAGCTTAGAGGGACAGAGAAATTCACCCCTCCACTTT,CASSLEGQRNSPLHF
NA,TRBV19,TRBJ1-5,NA,TGTGCCAGTAGTACACGGACCAATCAGCCCCAGCATTTT,CASSTRTNQPQHF
NA,TRBV2,TRBJ2-5,NA,TGTGCCAGCAGTCCCGGCCCCGAGACCCAGTACTTC,CASSPGPETQYF
once,TRBV14,TRBJ2-6,NA,TGTGCCAGCAGCCAAGACTACTTAACTGGGGCCAACGTCCTGACTTTC,CASSQDYLTGANVLTF
NA,TRBV7-9,TRBJ1-5,TRBD1,TGTGCCAGCAGCTTTCTAGGGGGCAACTACAATGAGCCCCAGCATTTT,CASSFLGGNYNEPQHF
NA,TRBV20-1,TRBJ1-2,NA,TGCAGTGCTCCACAGGGAAACTATGGCTACACCTTC,CSAPQGNYGYTF
NA,TRBV20-1,TRBJ1-4,TRBD1,TGCAGTGCTTCTCCCCCGGACAGGGGAAGGGAAAAACTGTTTTTT,CSASPPDRGREKLFF
NA,TRBV5-1,TRBJ2-1,NA,TGCGCCAGCAGCTTGCGGCATGAGCAGTTCTTC,CASSLRHEQFF
NA,TRBV7-8,TRBJ2-7,TRBD1,TGTGCCAGCAGCTTCGGACAGGGACCCTACGAGCAGTACTTC,CASSFGQGPYEQYF